This T cell receptor (beta chain) was sequenced for a study of Graves' ophthalmopathy and Graves' hyperthyroidism. RNA transcripts were the template, and TCR beta CDR3 regions were amplified from them. The authors performed first-round RT-PCR with HTBI primers and then a second-round multiplex PCR. TCRdb passed the multiplex PCR reads through MiXCR, listing each CDR3 protein once. The table shows some 350,000 distinct CDR3 sequences, with about a sixth occurring only once. This sequence originates from an adult woman with stable Graves' hyperthyroidism. The sample consisted of peripheral blood.

The CDR3 loop reads CASRTGTWGNQPQHF. Here the CDR3 DNA reads TGTGCCAGCAGGACCGGGACTTGGGGCAATCAGCCCCAGCATTTT. The genes are TRBV27 and TRBJ1-5, with a tentative D call TRBD1 (5 bases). This CDR3 spans 15 amino acids. The germline V and J ends were trimmed by 6 bases and 2 bases, with 14 bases remaining between them. Germline V gene sequence: CDR1 MNHEY, CDR2 SMNVEV (reference sequence).